This TCR beta chain appears in the sequencing data of a study of vaccination effects on CD4 cells after COVID-19. This CDR3 region has 15 residues. Trimming removed 6 bases at V and 0 bases at J, with 11 bases between. Germline V gives CDR1 MNHEY, CDR2 SVGAGI. The method was immunoSEQ multiplex PCR; TCRdb's version includes in-frame clones alone and lacks a portion of them. The sample consists of around 79,000 clones, about 79% of them appearing once. Ahead of sequencing, the ViraFEST assay grew antigen-specific CD4+ T cells using viral peptide pools. When around 9 days of culture had elapsed, CD4+ T cells were isolated. Negative nucleocapsid antibody tests before and after vaccination confirmed no previous SARS-CoV-2 infection. On days 3 and 7, fresh IL-2 medium replaced half the medium. The study, taken as a whole, reports: Clones of infection and vaccine origin contracted markedly late after vaccination.

For this clone: Its antigen remains unidentified.

The chain has TRBV6-5 and TRBJ1-4; D not resolved. The source material was CD4+ T cells from PBMCs cultured with SARS-CoV-2 spike peptides, sampled before COVID-19 vaccination. This TCR came from a human donor who received a COVID-19 vaccine. The CDR3: CASRPTGATNEKLFF. CDR3 DNA sequence: TGTGCCAGCAGGCCGACGGGCGCAACTAATGAAAAACTGTTTTTT.